This T cell receptor beta chain was captured by sequencing in a study of OX40 agonist ivuxolimab in advanced cancers. About the investigation overall: The costimulatory receptor OX40 (CD134) was targeted by ivuxolimab, a fully human IgG2 agonistic monoclonal antibody. Intravenous ivuxolimab was administered to patients every 2 weeks at six dose levels: 0.01, 0.1, 0.3, 1.5, 3 and 10 mg/kg. Of the roughly 50 dose-escalation patients, hepatocellular carcinoma was present in about 20, melanoma in some 15, renal cell carcinoma in 9 and head and neck cancer in 9. The dose-escalation cohort was 80% to 90% male with a mean age of 60 years, ranging from roughly 23 to 90. Prior anti-PD-1, anti-PD-L1 or anti-CTLA-4 therapy was permitted, and checkpoint inhibitors had been received by less than 45% of dose-escalation patients. Partial responses occurred in three dose-escalation patients, of whom one had hepatocellular carcinoma and two had cutaneous melanoma. The point of sequencing TCRbeta in the periphery was to test whether ivuxolimab changed TCR sequence diversity and drove clonal T-cell expansion. The paper covers the monotherapy dose-escalation part of the phase I ivuxolimab trial, which included N = 52 patients.

V is clipped by 2 bases and J by 2 bases, and the sequence between their germline boundaries is 10 bases long. CDR1 MNHNY and CDR2 SVGAGI were looked up in the germline V gene (reference sequence). From its cysteine to its phenylalanine, the CDR3 spans 14 amino acids. This entry keeps only the CDR3 DNA: 42 bases, framed from base 1. Broader findings and caveats from the paper: The antigen specificity of the clonally expanded peripheral T cells was not determined. In the 0.1-3.0 mg/kg groups, partial responders were among the patients with the lowest normalized peripheral clonal expansion, particularly in CD8+ T cells. After ivuxolimab, more expanded clones were found on average in CD8+ T cells than in CD4+ T cells. Clonal expansion of both CD4+ and CD8+ blood T cells was observed from baseline to week 6 at doses 0.1 to 3.0 mg/kg. Low levels of normalized T-cell clonal expansion were also seen in some nonresponding patients.

To sequence the TCRbeta CDR3 region, genomic DNA was isolated from the sorted cells. TCRbeta CDR3 regions were sequenced using the immunoSEQ Assay. The immuneACCESS repertoire file appears here via TCRdb, limited to in-frame rearrangements. These files lack a portion of the clones; in checked studies, under half of the deficit traces to unresolved V genes, and the cause of the others is not known. The sample table records tens of thousands of clones; 85% to 90% of these occur just once. The top ten clonotypes cover 0.4% to 0.55% of the sample. About this clone: Its antigen is not yet known. No much larger clone exists at a distance of one base, and base qualities are not known.

Patients with a history of autoimmune disease or receiving systemic immunosuppression were excluded from the trial. In every dose cohort, peripheral blood was drawn for TCR sequencing at baseline, cycle 4 day 1, and cycle 7 day 1. The samples were drawn from a first-in-human, open-label, multicenter phase I dose-escalation trial of ivuxolimab. The trial enrolled adults with locally advanced or metastatic head and neck squamous cell, hepatocellular, melanoma or renal cell carcinoma. Before TCR sequencing, CD4+ and CD8+ T cells were separately sorted from peripheral blood. The starting material was CD4+ or CD8+ T cells sorted from blood, obtained in a trial of the OX40 agonist ivuxolimab. The sequence links TRBV6-6 to TRBJ2-7; a weak D assignment points to TRBD1 (5 bases agree). The clonotype comes from an adult with an advanced solid tumor such as melanoma, head and neck, liver or kidney cancer. The CDR3 region has the sequence CASSYQGLAYEQYF. In nucleotides, the sequence is TGTGCCAGCAGTTACCAGGGTTTGGCCTACGAGCAGTACTTC.